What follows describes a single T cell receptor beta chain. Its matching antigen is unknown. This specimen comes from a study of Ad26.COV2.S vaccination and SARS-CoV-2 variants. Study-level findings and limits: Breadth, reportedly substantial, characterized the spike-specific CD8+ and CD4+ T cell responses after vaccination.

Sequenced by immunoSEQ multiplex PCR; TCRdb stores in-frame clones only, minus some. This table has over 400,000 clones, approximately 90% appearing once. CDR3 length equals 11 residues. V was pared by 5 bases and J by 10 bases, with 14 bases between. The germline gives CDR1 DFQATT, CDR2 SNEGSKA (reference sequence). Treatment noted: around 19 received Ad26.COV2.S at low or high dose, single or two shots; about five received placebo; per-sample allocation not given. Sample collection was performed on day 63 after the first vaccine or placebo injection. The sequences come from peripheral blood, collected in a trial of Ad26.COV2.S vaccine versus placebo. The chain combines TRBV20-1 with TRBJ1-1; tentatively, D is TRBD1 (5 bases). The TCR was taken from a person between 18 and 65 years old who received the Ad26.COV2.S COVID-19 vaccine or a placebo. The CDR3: CSARDFMGAFF. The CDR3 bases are TGCAGTGCTCGGGACTTCATGGGAGCTTTCTTT.